Detailed here is one T cell receptor (beta chain). Method: immunoSEQ multiplex PCR; TCRdb's copy keeps in-frame clones and lacks some. The sample gives approximately 86,000 clones, around 85% of which show up once; 3% to 4% is in the top ten. Trimming shortened V by 5 bases and J by 5 bases, and 16 bases separated the two germline ends. Germline V lookup: CDR1 MNHEY, CDR2 SVGAGI. The CDR3 totals 14 residues. These data originate in a study of blood T cell repertoires in COVID-19. The sequence was collected from a man in his fifties with acute or convalescent COVID-19. The specimen was peripheral blood. V gene TRBV6-5 combines with J gene TRBJ2-7; D is unresolved. CDR3 loop: CASSLVALVHEQYF. DNA for the CDR3: TGTGCCAGCAGTCTGGTGGCCCTAGTACACGAGCAGTACTTC.